Listed below are T cell receptor beta chains from one sample, sequenced in a study of T cell repertoires in cytomegalovirus infection. These receptors' targets are unknown. TCRdb fed the reads into MiXCR, producing one record per CDR3 protein. The sample holds approximately 340,000 distinct CDR3 sequences, approximately 32% seen once. Sequenced here: cultured PBMCs, sampled from culture after CMV antigen stimulation. These receptors originate from a human donor in good health (CMV status not recorded). Some clones in this sample may be carry-over from other donors' samples. Both conserved end residues are part of each CDR3. The order of the fields is V gene, CDR3 length, J gene, CDR3 protein.

TRBV10-3	11	TRBJ2-7	CAISDGEEQYF
TRBV29-1	14	TRBJ1-2	CSVDELDSNYGYTF
TRBV7-3	13	TRBJ2-3	CASSLSSADTQYF
TRBV6-1	15	TRBJ1-5	CASKSDGNSNQPQHF
TRBV7-3	14	TRBJ2-1	CASSGGGPYNEQFF
TRBV20-1	16	TRBJ2-1	CSARDHKLAGTNEQFF
TRBV7-2	16	TRBJ2-1	CASSRVGSSGRGEQFF
TRBV19	14	TRBJ2-2	CASSIGGYTGELFF
TRBV7-2	14	TRBJ1-6	CASSPDSRRSPLHF
TRBV5-6	16	TRBJ1-6	CASSPDGSSYNSPLHF
TRBV6-8	17	TRBJ2-1	CAGSSRGGTRSTDEQFF
TRBV6-1	17	TRBJ2-6	CASKEDRVLSGANVLTF
TRBV27	14	TRBJ1-1	CASRPLDRGSEAFF
TRBV20-1	14	TRBJ2-1	CSARVAGVVNEQFF
TRBV7-6	14	TRBJ2-7	CASSVSGTDYEQYF
TRBV7-2	15	TRBJ2-7	CASSLTSGRAYEQYF
TRBV7-9	15	TRBJ2-7	CASSTNRGATYEQYF
TRBV5-4	13	TRBJ2-7	CAVKLGSSYEQYF
TRBV6-2/TRBV6-3	13	TRBJ1-5	CASTETGNQPQHF
TRBV14	13	TRBJ1-1	CASNVNRGTEAFF
TRBV2	15	TRBJ2-1	CASHPGTGSYNEQFF
TRBV7-3	15	TRBJ2-3	CASSPLSVTTDTQYF
TRBV20-1	11	TRBJ2-7	CSASANYEQYF
TRBV7-2	15	TRBJ2-1	CASSRSWDPNNEQFF
TRBV7-6	15	TRBJ2-1	CASSLEGQIFGEQFF
TRBV29-1	11	TRBJ2-1	CSGTNLYEQFF
TRBV7-6	14	TRBJ2-2	CASSLGLGTGELFF
TRBV28	13	TRBJ1-2	CASTLGGPYGYTF
TRBV11-2	15	TRBJ2-1	CASSFTALLYNEQFF
TRBV12-3/TRBV12-4	11	TRBJ2-1	CASSPFGEQFF
TRBV6-8	16	TRBJ2-1	CASSYDGRGLFNEQFF
TRBV11-2	15	TRBJ2-5	CASTTGLGTQETQYF
TRBV20-1	13	TRBJ1-5	CSALDRSNQPQHF
TRBV7-2	13	TRBJ2-3	CASSLLRTDTQYF
TRBV12-3/TRBV12-4	14	TRBJ1-1	CASSSTGGFTEAFF
TRBV6-5	17	TRBJ2-2	CASSYYTQGLNTGELFF
TRBV20-1	16	TRBJ2-1	CSAIPGLAGAYNEQFF
TRBV11-2	15	TRBJ2-7	CASSLGVQGSYEQYF
TRBV7-2	12	TRBJ2-1	CASSLDLGQWFF
TRBV6-1	15	TRBJ2-5	CASRRTSGAQETQYF
TRBV6-2/TRBV6-3	12	TRBJ1-2	CASSYGQYGYTF